The T cell receptor (beta chain) under discussion was sequenced for a study of beta chain features in type 1 diabetes. Across the study: All samples yielded some 100,000,000 examined sorted cells. General study results and limits: For TCRB rearrangement, an influence of HLA type remained unresolved here. Sampled from patients, naive, central memory and Treg TCRB repertoires appeared more similar than those sampled from healthy donors.

All of the isolated RNA was reverse transcribed, so expressed TCRB transcripts were sequenced. Clones were sequenced by immunoSEQ multiplex PCR, and TCRdb holds only the in-frame ones, with some missing. This sample has hundreds of thousands of clones, with roughly 11% found just once. As regards this clone: Its antigen remains unknown.

Germline CDR1 is MGHDK and CDR2 is SYGVNS. The CDR3 is 12 amino acids. V lost 4 bases, J lost 7 bases, and 8 bases lay in between. V and J are TRBV25-1 and TRBJ2-1; D gene uncertain. Sequenced material: naive CD4+ T cells from blood. This receptor was taken from a woman under 30 in good health. In DNA, the CDR3 is TGTGCCAGCAGTGGAGACGTTAATGAGCAGTTCTTC. It yields the protein CASSGDVNEQFF.